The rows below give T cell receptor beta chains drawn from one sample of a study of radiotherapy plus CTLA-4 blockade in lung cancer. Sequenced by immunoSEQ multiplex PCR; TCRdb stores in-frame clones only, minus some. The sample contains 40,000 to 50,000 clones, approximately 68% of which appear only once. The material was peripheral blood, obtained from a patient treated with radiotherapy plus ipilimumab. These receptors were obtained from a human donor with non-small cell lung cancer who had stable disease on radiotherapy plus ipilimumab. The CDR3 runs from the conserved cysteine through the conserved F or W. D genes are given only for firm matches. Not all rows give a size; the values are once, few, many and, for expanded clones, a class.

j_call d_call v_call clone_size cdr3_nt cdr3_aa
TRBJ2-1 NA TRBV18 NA TGTGCCAGCTCACCACCCTTTTATAGCGGAAGGAGCTCCTACAATGAGCAGTTCTTC CASSPPFYSGRSSYNEQFF
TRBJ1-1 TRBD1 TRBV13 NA TGTGCCAGCAGCTGGGGACAGCACGTGAACACTGAAGCTTTCTTT CASSWGQHVNTEAFF
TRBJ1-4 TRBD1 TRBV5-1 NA TGCGCCAGCAGCTTGGCGGGACAGGGGAATGAAAAACTGTTTTTT CASSLAGQGNEKLFF
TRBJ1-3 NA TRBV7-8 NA TGTGCCAGCAGCTTTCTCAGTGCTCCAGGAAACACCATATATTTT CASSFLSAPGNTIYF
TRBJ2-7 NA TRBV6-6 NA TGTGCCAGCAGTTATGGCAGGGGCAGCTCCTACGAGCAGTACTTC CASSYGRGSSYEQYF
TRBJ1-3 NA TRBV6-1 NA TGTGCCAGCACTCGGGGGTTCGGGGCTGGAAACACCATATATTTT CASTRGFGAGNTIYF
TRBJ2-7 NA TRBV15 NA TGTGCCACCAGCCGGGACTTCTCCTACGAGCAGTACTTC CATSRDFSYEQYF
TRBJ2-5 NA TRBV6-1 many TGTGCCAGCGGCCACCCTGGAGAGACCCAGTACTTC CASGHPGETQYF
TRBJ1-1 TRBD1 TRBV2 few TGTGCCAGCAGTGTTCAGGGGGCAAGGAACACTGAAGCTTTCTTT CASSVQGARNTEAFF
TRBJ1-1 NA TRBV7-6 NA TGTGCCAGCAGCCCCCTAGCGGGGGGTCCTGAAGCTTTCTTT CASSPLAGGPEAFF
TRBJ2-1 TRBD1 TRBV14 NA TGTGCCAGCAGCCAAGACCCGACAGGGTTGGCTCTTAGGGACAATGAGCAGTTCTTC CASSQDPTGLALRDNEQFF
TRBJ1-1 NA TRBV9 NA TGTGCCAGCAGCGTATCTTCTCGGGGTGAAGCTTTCTTT CASSVSSRGEAFF
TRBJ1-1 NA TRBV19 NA TGTGCCACAAGGGGACACGCTGAAGCTTTCTTT CATRGHAEAFF
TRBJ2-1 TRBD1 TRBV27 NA TGTGCCAGCAGTCCTCGGGACAGGGCGGTTCATGAGCAGTTCTTC CASSPRDRAVHEQFF
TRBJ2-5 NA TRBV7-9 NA TGTGCCAGCAGCTTCTCCGAGACCCAGTACTTC CASSFSETQYF
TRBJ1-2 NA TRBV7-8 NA TGTGCCAGCAGCTCCAGCCCCGGGGGAGTGGGGGGCTACACCTTC CASSSSPGGVGGYTF
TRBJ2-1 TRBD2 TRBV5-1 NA TGCGCCAGCAGTCTAATAGCGGGGGACAATGAGCAGTTCTTC CASSLIAGDNEQFF
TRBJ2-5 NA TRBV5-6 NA TGTGCCAGCAGCGGTGGTGGCAGGTTTTATGGAGAGACCCAGTACTTC CASSGGGRFYGETQYF
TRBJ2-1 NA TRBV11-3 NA TGTGCCAGCAGCTTAGCGACATCTGAGCAGTTCTTC CASSLATSEQFF
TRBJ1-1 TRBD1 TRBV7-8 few TGTGCCACCCTACAGGGGGCGCGAACTGAAGCTTTCTTT CATLQGARTEAFF
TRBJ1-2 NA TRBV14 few TGTGCCAGCAGCCAAGATCACGGGGAGGTCTATGGCTACACCTTC CASSQDHGEVYGYTF
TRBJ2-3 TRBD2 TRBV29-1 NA TGCAGCGTTGAGGGGACTAGCGGGGGTACAGATACGCAGTATTTT CSVEGTSGGTDTQYF
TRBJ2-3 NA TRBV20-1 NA TGCAGTGCCGGGGGTAGAGATACGCAGTATTTT CSAGGRDTQYF
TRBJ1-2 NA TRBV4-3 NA TGCGCCAGCAGCCAAGATGAAAGAGGAGCTAACTATGGCTACACCTTC CASSQDERGANYGYTF
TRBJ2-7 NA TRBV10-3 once TGTGCCATCAGCCCGTCTTCTAGGGGGTCCGGCGAGCAGTACTTC CAISPSSRGSGEQYF
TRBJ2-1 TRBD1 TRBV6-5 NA TGTGCCAGCAGTTTGACAGGGGGCTGGGAGCAGTTCTTC CASSLTGGWEQFF
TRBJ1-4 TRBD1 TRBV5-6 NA TGTGCCAGCAGCTTGGGTGGACAGGGGGGACTGTTTTTT CASSLGGQGGLFF